These T cell receptor beta chains were read from a single sample in a study of cytomegalovirus exposure and HLA in healthy donors. Clones were sequenced by immunoSEQ multiplex PCR, and TCRdb holds only the in-frame ones, with some missing. The sample has about 47,000 clones; roughly 92% are singletons. Material for sequencing was PBMCs. The receptors shown here come from a man aged 18 to 30 in good health and CMV-seronegative. Each CDR3 is given with its conserved first and last residue. Fields, in order: J gene, clone size, D gene, V gene, CDR3 protein, CDR3 DNA. A D gene is named only where the DNA matches it firmly. The size field is filled for only some rows; it gives once, few, many or a size class.

>TRBJ1-2|medium-sized|.|TRBV29-1
CSVQQGNGYTF
TGCAGCGTTCAACAGGGAAATGGCTACACCTTC
>TRBJ2-7|.|TRBD1|TRBV5-1
CASRGAGTGNEQYF
TGTGCCAGCAGAGGTGCCGGGACAGGAAACGAGCAGTACTTC
>TRBJ2-2|.|TRBD2|TRBV13
CASSKKGLAVDTGELFF
TGTGCCAGCAGCAAAAAGGGACTAGCAGTTGACACCGGGGAGCTGTTTTTT
>TRBJ1-4|.|TRBD1|TRBV6-1
CASSETGTANEKLFF
TGTGCCAGCAGTGAAACCGGGACAGCTAATGAAAAACTGTTTTTT
>TRBJ1-5|.|TRBD1|TRBV4-1
CASSLRQGAGSNQPQHF
TGCGCCAGCAGCTTAAGACAGGGGGCAGGTAGCAATCAGCCCCAGCATTTT
>TRBJ2-7|once|TRBD2|TRBV11-2
CASKRGLAGGGEQYF
TGTGCCAGCAAAAGGGGACTAGCGGGAGGGGGCGAGCAGTACTTC
>TRBJ2-7|.|TRBD1|TRBV18
CASSPGQGASEQYF
TGTGCCAGCTCACCAGGGCAGGGGGCCTCCGAGCAGTACTTC
>TRBJ1-1|.|.|TRBV7-2
CASTPQVEITEAFF
TGTGCCAGCACCCCCCAGGTAGAAATCACTGAAGCTTTCTTT
>TRBJ2-5|once|.|TRBV6-5
CASSYSTGVRETQYF
TGTGCCAGCAGTTACTCGACCGGGGTCCGCGAGACCCAGTACTTC
>TRBJ2-7|.|TRBD2|TRBV9
CASSVGGRAQYEQYF
TGTGCCAGCAGCGTAGGCGGGAGGGCCCAGTACGAGCAGTACTTC
>TRBJ1-5|once|.|TRBV15
CATSRDPMANQPQHF
TGTGCCACCAGCAGAGATCCGATGGCCAATCAGCCCCAGCATTTT
>TRBJ1-5|.|TRBD1|TRBV28
CASSFNRGSNQPQHF
TGTGCCAGCAGTTTTAACAGGGGGAGCAATCAGCCCCAGCATTTT
>TRBJ2-7|.|TRBD1|TRBV28
CASSLGGTGRFEQYF
TGTGCCAGCAGTTTAGGGGGGACAGGACGGTTCGAGCAGTACTTC
>TRBJ2-7|.|TRBD1|TRBV5-4
CASSLGQGETYEQYF
TGTGCCAGCAGCTTAGGACAGGGGGAAACCTACGAGCAGTACTTC
>TRBJ1-4|large|.|TRBV27
CASSPRWGEGEKLFF
TGTGCCAGCAGTCCCCGCTGGGGAGAGGGCGAAAAACTGTTTTTT
>TRBJ1-3|.|.|TRBV19
CASSIDATTGSGNTIYF
TGTGCCAGTAGTATAGACGCAACGACGGGGTCTGGAAACACCATATATTTT
>TRBJ2-1|.|TRBD2|TRBV9
CASSGPGLASYNEQFF
TGTGCCAGCAGCGGGCCGGGACTAGCCTCCTACAATGAGCAGTTCTTC
>TRBJ2-3|.|.|TRBV5-1
CASSLAGQGYGIDTQYF
TGCGCCAGCAGCTTGGCCGGTCAGGGGTATGGGATTGATACGCAGTATTTT
>TRBJ2-4|.|TRBD1|TRBV6-6
CASRQTQGQRNIQYF
TGTGCCAGCAGGCAAACACAGGGGCAAAGAAACATTCAGTACTTC
>TRBJ1-3|.|.|TRBV4-3
CASSQNSAGAQNTIYF
TGCGCCAGCAGCCAAAATAGTGCGGGGGCGCAGAACACCATATATTTT
>TRBJ2-5|.|TRBD2|TRBV27
CASSPNPRLAGEKYQETQYF
TGTGCCAGCAGTCCCAACCCTAGACTAGCGGGGGAGAAGTACCAAGAGACCCAGTACTTC
>TRBJ2-3|.|.|TRBV11-2
CASSPSGTDTQYF
TGTGCCAGCAGCCCATCAGGCACAGATACGCAGTATTTT
>TRBJ2-5|.|.|TRBV5-6
CASSPGIRGGETQYF
TGTGCCAGTAGCCCAGGGATTAGGGGGGGTGAGACCCAGTACTTC
>TRBJ1-1|.|.|TRBV4-2
CASSQGPRRQGTEAFF
TGTGCCAGCAGCCAAGGTCCCAGACGGCAGGGAACTGAAGCTTTCTTT
>TRBJ2-3|.|.|TRBV2
CASSGDTDTQYF
TGTGCCAGCAGTGGAGACACAGATACGCAGTATTTT
>TRBJ2-1|.|.|TRBV27
CASSQAAYNEQFF
TGTGCCAGCAGTCAGGCCGCCTACAATGAGCAGTTCTTC
>TRBJ2-7|.|TRBD1|TRBV6-6
CASSRDRAYEQYF
TGTGCCAGCAGCCGGGACAGGGCCTACGAGCAGTACTTC
>TRBJ2-3|.|TRBD2|TRBV7-2
CASSLVPSGGADTQYF
TGTGCCAGCAGCTTAGTTCCTAGCGGGGGAGCAGATACGCAGTATTTT
>TRBJ1-2|.|.|TRBV7-2
CASSLGGRLVYGYTF
TGTGCCAGCAGCTTAGGGGGCAGGCTCGTTTATGGCTACACCTTC
>TRBJ1-1|.|.|TRBV10-3
CATRGGNTEAFF
TGTGCCACCCGAGGGGGGAACACTGAAGCTTTCTTT
>TRBJ1-4|.|TRBD1|TRBV28
CASSPGTGMREKLFF
TGTGCCAGCAGCCCTGGGACAGGGATGAGAGAAAAACTGTTTTTT
>TRBJ2-7|.|.|TRBV7-2
CASSQTRTSPLYEQYF
TGTGCCAGCAGCCAGACCAGGACATCCCCATTATACGAGCAGTACTTC
>TRBJ2-7|.|TRBD2|TRBV7-3
CASSSWTSGMNYEQYF
TGTGCCAGCAGCTCGTGGACTAGCGGGATGAACTACGAGCAGTACTTC
>TRBJ1-2|.|TRBD1|TRBV6-5
CASSYVARGLDYGYTF
TGTGCCAGCAGTTACGTTGCCAGGGGGCTCGACTATGGCTACACCTTC
>TRBJ2-3|.|.|TRBV5-1
CASSLGLTDTQYF
TGCGCCAGCAGCTTAGGACTCACAGATACGCAGTATTTT
>TRBJ2-1|medium-sized|TRBD2|TRBV27
CASSFQREQYNEQFF
TGTGCCAGCAGTTTCCAGCGGGAGCAATACAATGAGCAGTTCTTC
>TRBJ2-2|.|TRBD1|TRBV12-5
CASGRTGITGELFF
TGTGCTAGTGGGAGGACAGGGATCACCGGGGAGCTGTTTTTT
>TRBJ2-1|.|.|TRBV11-2
CASSLAGEQFF
TGTGCCAGCAGCTTAGCGGGGGAACAGTTCTTC
>TRBJ2-7|.|.|TRBV7-9
CASGGIGGSEQYF
TGTGCCAGTGGTGGTATCGGGGGTTCCGAGCAGTACTTC